The 24 T cell receptor beta chains reported below all come from one sample, sequenced in a study of OX40 agonist ivuxolimab in advanced cancers. Profiling relied on immunoSEQ multiplex PCR, and the TCRdb table lists in-frame clones only, not all of them. This table has 85,000 to 100,000 clones, 85% appearing once. The starting material was CD4+ or CD8+ T cells sorted from blood, obtained in a trial of the OX40 agonist ivuxolimab. These receptors came from an adult with an advanced solid tumor such as melanoma, head and neck, liver or kidney cancer.

The CDR3 loop is CASSEQSDYEQYF. CDR3 nucleotide sequence: TGTGCCAGCAGCGAGCAATCCGATTACGAGCAGTACTTC. The chain has TRBV2 and TRBJ2-7; D not resolved. The CDR3 covers 13 residues. The germline V gene has CDR1 SNHLY and CDR2 FYNNEI. With 6 bases removed from V and 4 bases from J, the gap between germline ends came to 13 bases.

This sequence joins TRBV18 and TRBJ2-7; 8 nucleotides align to TRBD1. The CDR3 covers 15 residues. Germline lookup yields CDR1 KGHSH and CDR2 LQKENI. V dropped 2 bases and J dropped 3; count of bases not matched to a gene: 6. The CDR3 region is CASSPKGTGYYEQYF. CDR3 sequence (DNA): TGTGCCAGCTCACCAAAGGGGACAGGATACTACGAGCAGTACTTC.

This clone occurred a few times. The chain uses TRBV6-6 and TRBJ1-4; 7 bases align to TRBD1. The CDR3 consists of 13 residues. The ends lost 3 bases at V and 8 bases at J; junction bases unmatched: 3. Germline V lookup: CDR1 MNHNY, CDR2 SVGAGI (reference sequence). CDR3 residues: CASSYQGEEKLFF. The CDR3, as DNA: TGTGCCAGCAGTTATCAGGGGGAGGAAAAACTGTTTTTT.

The chain carries TRBV27 and TRBJ2-5; unclear D gene. Germline CDR1 MNHEY, CDR2 SMNVEV (reference sequence). CDR3 length: 12 amino acids. The V end lost 6 bases, the J end lost 7 bases, and 12 bases lay between the germline ends. The CDR3 spells CASSPSLGTQYF. The CDR3 DNA reads as TGTGCCAGCAGCCCTTCTTTAGGGACCCAGTACTTC.

The gene calls are TRBV10-3 and TRBJ1-5; D is uncertain. CDR1 is ENHRY and CDR2 is SYGVKD in the germline V gene. V lost 2 bases and J lost 2, with 7 bases in between. CDR3 length: 14 residues. The CDR3 DNA reads TGTGCCATCAGTGAGATCAATGGCAATCAGCCCCAGCATTTT. Translating it yields CAISEINGNQPQHF.

The gene calls are TRBV10-3 and TRBJ2-6; the D is unclear. The CDR3 is 16 amino acids. Germline CDR1 and CDR2: ENHRY and SYGVKD. V lost 7 bases and J 0 bases, leaving 13 bases between the germline ends. This chain's CDR3 is CAINPDGVSGANVLTF. CDR3 nucleotides: TGTGCCATCAACCCCGACGGTGTCTCTGGGGCCAACGTCCTGACTTTC.

The rearrangement uses TRBV7-9 and TRBJ1-2; no clear D. The CDR3 has 12 amino acids. Germline V lookup: CDR1 SEHNR, CDR2 FQNEAQ (reference sequence). The V end was cut by 1 base, the J end by 4 bases, with 4 bases between. The CDR3 DNA sequence: TGTGCCAGCAGCTTAGATCGCTATGGCTACACCTTC. It is translated as CASSLDRYGYTF.

V gene TRBV9 combines with J gene TRBJ1-2; D uncertain. V was pared by 3 bases and J by 6 bases, with 9 bases between. Germline V lookup: CDR1 SGDLS, CDR2 YYNGEE. The CDR3 is made up of 12 amino acids. The CDR3, as DNA: TGTGCCAGCAGCGAGGGAGGGAATGGCTACACCTTC. It translates to CASSEGGNGYTF.

The J gene is TRBJ1-4, the V gene TRBV5-4; D is unresolved. The CDR3 spans 14 residues. Trimming left V 4 bases short and J 7 bases short, with 14 bases between. Germline V lookup: CDR1 SGHNT, CDR2 YYREEE (reference sequence). The CDR3 sequence: CASSQDPVGEKLFF. The CDR3 DNA follows: TGTGCCAGCAGCCAGGACCCTGTGGGTGAAAAACTGTTTTTT.

The chain carries TRBV18 and TRBJ2-2; possible D gene TRBD2, 5 bases. Trimming shortened V by 9 bases and J by 1 base, and 18 bases separated the two germline ends. Germline V gene sequence: CDR1 KGHSH, CDR2 LQKENI. The length of the CDR3 is 16 residues. CDR3 in DNA: TGTGCCAGTTCGTTGGGGAGATTGGAGAACACCGGGGAGCTGTTTTTT. Translated: CASSLGRLENTGELFF.

The rearrangement joins TRBV5-4 to TRBJ1-1; a weak D match, TRBD1 (5 bases). The CDR3 extends over 14 amino acids. Germline-derived CDR1 and CDR2 are SGHNT and YYREEE (reference sequence). V gave up 0 bases and J gave up 6 bases, with 12 bases separating them. The chain's CDR3 is CASSLGSGTAEAFF. The DNA of the CDR3 is TGTGCCAGCAGCTTGGGGTCAGGGACGGCTGAAGCTTTCTTT.

DNA for the CDR3: TGTGCCAGTAGCACAGGGACGGGAGGCTACACCTTC. The encoded protein is CASSTGTGGYTF. The genes are TRBV19 and TRBJ1-2; maybe TRBD1 (6 bases). This CDR3 spans 12 amino acids. The ends were cut back, 6 bases at V and 8 bases at J, with 13 bases in the middle. Germline CDR1 and CDR2: LNHDA and SQIVND (reference sequence).

This chain connects TRBV18 to TRBJ1-4; D might be TRBD1 (5 bases). This CDR3 is built from 15 residues. Germline CDR1 is KGHSH and CDR2 is LQKENI. Trimming pared 5 bases from V and 0 bases from J, leaving 10 bases between. CDR3 residues: CASSSDSATNEKLFF. The CDR3 DNA reads as TGTGCCAGCTCAAGCGACAGCGCAACTAATGAAAAACTGTTTTTT.

The chain recombines TRBV5-6 with TRBJ2-5; D could derive from TRBD1 or TRBD2 (6 bases each). Germline V CDR1 and CDR2: SGHDT, YYEEEE. This CDR3 has 15 amino acids. V was cut by 4 bases and J by 4 bases, with 17 bases left in between. The CDR3 nucleotides are TGTGCCAGCAGCCGAAGGGACGGGGGCGGAGAGACCCAGTACTTC. The encoded protein is CASSRRDGGGETQYF.

The gene calls are TRBV19 and TRBJ1-2; D not certain. This CDR3 has 17 amino acids. V lost 3 bases and J lost 3, with 20 bases in between. The germline V gene encodes CDR1 LNHDA and CDR2 SQIVND (reference sequence). The CDR3 loop reads CASSILPAPAGYYGYTF. The DNA for the CDR3 is TGTGCCAGTAGTATCCTTCCCGCGCCGGCCGGATACTATGGCTACACCTTC.

The chain employs TRBV19 and TRBJ1-6, with 7 bases identical to TRBD1. V dropped 7 bases and J dropped 7; count of bases not matched to a gene: 16. This CDR3 comprises 17 residues. CDR1 is LNHDA, CDR2 SQIVND, per germline (reference sequence). In DNA form, the CDR3 reads TGTGCCAGTACCCTCACGCGGACGACAGGGAAGAATTCACCCCTCCACTTT. It codes for CASTLTRTTGKNSPLHF. Based on the CDR3 plus reference TRBV19 and TRBJ1-6, the full variable domain is DGGITQSPKYLFRKEGQNVTLSCEQNLNHDAMYWYRQDPGQGLRLIYYSQIVNDFQKGDIAEGYSVSREKKESFPLTVTSAQKNPTAFYLCASTLTRTTGKNSPLHFGNGTRLTVT.

The rearrangement links TRBV18 to TRBJ2-7; possibly TRBD1 for D (5 bases). The CDR3 contains 12 residues. From germline, CDR1 is KGHSH and CDR2 LQKENI. V lost 5 bases to trimming and J lost 5 bases, with 10 bases between them. The CDR3, as DNA: TGTGCCAGCTCAGGGGCTCAGGACGAGCAGTACTTC. Encoded protein: CASSGAQDEQYF.

The chain uses TRBV2 and TRBJ1-5; tentatively, D is TRBD1 (6 bases). V gave up 6 bases and J gave up 4 bases, with 10 bases separating them. From germline, CDR1 is SNHLY and CDR2 FYNNEI. This CDR3 has 13 residues. CDR3 amino acids: CASRATGNQPQHF. CDR3 sequence (DNA): TGTGCCAGCAGGGCTACAGGGAATCAGCCCCAGCATTTT.

The sample holds one count of this clone. CDR3 DNA: TGTGCCAGTAGTATCGCCCGACAACTCTTGGCCGGGGAGCTGTTTTTT. Its protein product is CASSIARQLLAGELFF. The V gene is TRBV19, the J gene TRBJ2-2; D unresolved. The CDR3 spans 16 residues. Trimming took off 3 bases at V and 6 bases at J, with 17 bases between the two ends. Germline CDR1 reads LNHDA; CDR2 reads SQIVND (reference sequence).

The J gene is TRBJ2-3, the V gene TRBV9, with a tentative D call TRBD2 (7 bases). Germline V gene sequence: CDR1 SGDLS, CDR2 YYNGEE. V shed 4 bases and J shed 5 bases, with 20 bases lying between them. The CDR3 spans 16 residues. CDR3 DNA sequence: TGTGCCAGCAGCCCAGGGAGGGGGGGCGCGGGAGATACGCAGTATTTT. It specifies CASSPGRGGAGDTQYF.

This clone was counted once. This chain connects TRBV19 to TRBJ1-4, with D uncertain. Trimming shortened V by 6 bases and J by 0 bases, and 14 bases separated the two germline ends. Germline values: CDR1 LNHDA, CDR2 SQIVND (reference sequence). The CDR3 has 16 residues. The CDR3: CASSPLFEATNEKLFF. In DNA, the CDR3 is TGTGCCAGTAGCCCACTTTTTGAGGCAACTAATGAAAAACTGTTTTTT.

The chain employs TRBV28 and TRBJ1-2; 10 bases agree with TRBD1. In germline, CDR1 is MDHEN, CDR2 SYDVKM. The length of the CDR3 is 16 residues. V dropped 6 bases and J dropped 4; count of bases not matched to a gene: 11. CDR3 sequence reads: CASRLPFGTGAYGYTF. CDR3 in DNA: TGTGCCAGCAGGCTGCCGTTCGGGACAGGGGCCTATGGCTACACCTTC.

V usage is TRBV18 and J usage is TRBJ1-5, with D possibly TRBD1 on 5 matching bases. Germline V lookup: CDR1 KGHSH, CDR2 LQKENI. Trimming cost V 5 bases and J 4 bases, with 12 bases left between them. The CDR3 extends over 14 amino acids. CDR3 sequence reads: CASSAGRTNQPQHF. For the CDR3, the DNA is TGTGCCAGCTCAGCGGGACGGACTAATCAGCCCCAGCATTTT.

The rearrangement uses TRBV10-1 and TRBJ2-7; D remains ambiguous. Per the germline V gene, CDR1 is WNHNN and CDR2 is SYGVQD (reference sequence). The CDR3 is 11 amino acids. The V end lost 3 bases, the J end lost 4 bases, and 4 bases lay between the germline ends. The CDR3 reads CASSDIYEQYV. For the CDR3, the DNA is TGCGCCAGCAGTGACATTTACGAGCAGTACGTC.